This T cell receptor beta chain comes out of a study of blood T cell repertoires in COVID-19. The CDR3 sequence is 13 residues long. Looked up from germline, CDR1 is GTSNPN and CDR2 is SVGIG (reference sequence). Trimming stripped 0 bases from V and 7 bases from J, with 12 bases between. Under the authors' procedure: Estimation of nucleated cell counts was performed using reference gene primer amplification. Some clones are missing from TCRdb's copy, which holds only in-frame ones; the method was immunoSEQ multiplex PCR. V, J and clone size reflect that table, while D and trimming were determined from the DNA. The data contain around 78,000 clones, 82% of them singletons.

This chain joins TRBV30 and TRBJ2-5; a weak D match, TRBD2 (6 bases). The clonotype originates from a human donor in a cohort sampled during active COVID-19. Sample: peripheral blood. The chain's CDR3 is CAWSVRGSGTQYF. In nucleotides, the CDR3 is TGTGCCTGGAGTGTACGGGGGAGCGGGACCCAGTACTTC.